The 21 T cell receptor beta chains below all came from one sample that was sequenced in a study of a mutant IDH1 vaccine in newly diagnosed glioma. Profiling relied on immunoSEQ multiplex PCR, and the TCRdb table lists in-frame clones only, not all of them. The sample lists some 70,000 clones; about four fifths were seen once. This sample's time point: baseline, week 1 (first vaccination visit). The treatment denotes: pre-vaccination baseline after standard-of-care therapy. The sample here was PBMCs, taken from a glioma patient treated with radiotherapy, temozolomide or both. The receptors come from a man in his fifties or sixties with glioma.

The chain carries TRBV10-3 and TRBJ1-2; 8 bases are a match to TRBD1. CDR1 and CDR2 (germline): ENHRY, SYGVKD. CDR3 size: 14 residues. V was pared by 2 bases and J by 4 bases, with 3 bases of the junction left unmatched. The CDR3 loop is CAISEQGASYGYTF. DNA for the CDR3: TGTGCCATCAGTGAGCAGGGGGCTAGCTATGGCTACACCTTC.

In regard to this clone: This sample also contains other DNA sequences that code for the same CDR3. V and J are TRBV29-1 and TRBJ1-1; D is perhaps TRBD1 (5 bases). Per the germline V gene, CDR1 is SQVTM and CDR2 is ANQGSEA. V shed 1 base and J shed 0 bases, with 6 bases lying between them. The CDR3 runs to 13 residues. This CDR3 reads CSVEGQLNTEAFF. The CDR3 DNA follows: TGCAGCGTTGAAGGACAGCTGAACACTGAAGCTTTCTTT.

Only a few counts were recorded for this clone. The chain recombines TRBV4-2 with TRBJ1-2, with D unresolved. The CDR3 length is 12 residues. The germline V gene has CDR1 LGHNA and CDR2 YNFKEQ. Trimming cost V 0 bases and J 8 bases, with 7 bases left between them. The CDR3 DNA reads as TGTGCCAGCAGCCAAGAAACGGGGGGCTACACCTTC. Translated: CASSQETGGYTF.

This chain connects TRBV2 to TRBJ2-1; 8 bases are shared with TRBD2. The germline V gene has CDR1 SNHLY and CDR2 FYNNEI. This CDR3 spans 13 amino acids. V lost 6 bases, J lost 9 bases, and 7 bases stayed unmatched. CDR3 in amino acids: CASRGTSFAEQFF. The CDR3 bases are TGTGCCAGCAGAGGGACTAGTTTCGCTGAGCAGTTCTTC. Full variable domain (missing parts from reference TRBV2 and TRBJ2-1): EPEVTQTPSHQVTQMGQEVILRCVPISNHLYFYWYRQILGQKVEFLVSFYNNEISEKSEIFDDQFSVERPDGSNFTLKIRSTKLEDSAMYFCASRGTSFAEQFFGPGTRLTVL.

This clone appeared many times. The CDR3 nucleotides read TGTGCCAGCAGGGATTCGTCACAGAAGAACACTGAAGCTTTCTTT. It is translated as CASRDSSQKNTEAFF. J is TRBJ1-1 and V is TRBV6-5; no clear D gene. V was shortened by 6 bases and J by 1 base, with 15 bases between the two germline ends. The CDR3 spans 15 residues. CDR1 and CDR2 from the germline V gene are MNHEY and SVGAGI.

This chain links TRBV9 with TRBJ1-6; D possibly corresponds to TRBD1 (5 bases). The germline V gene encodes CDR1 SGDLS and CDR2 YYNGEE. The CDR3 contains 13 residues. Between the trimmed V and J ends, which lost 3 bases and 9 bases, there was a span of 10 bases. CDR3 region: CASSAAGSSPLHF. In DNA, the CDR3 is TGTGCCAGCAGCGCTGCAGGGAGTTCACCCCTCCACTTT.

The CDR3 nucleotides are TGCAGCGTGGGACAGGGGGCGGTGGCGCAGTTCTTC. Protein product: CSVGQGAVAQFF. J is TRBJ2-1 and V is TRBV29-1; 12 bases match TRBD1. Trimming took 6 bases from V and 12 from J; bases not matched to a gene: 6. CDR1 is SQVTM and CDR2 is ANQGSEA in the germline V gene. This CDR3 is 12 amino acids long.

The V call is TRBV15, the J call TRBJ2-3, with TRBD1 matching over 9 bases. The CDR3 covers 16 residues. V shed 3 bases and J 0 bases; nucleotides not matched to a gene: 4. The V gene's germline CDR1 is LNHNV and CDR2 YYDKDF (reference sequence). Here the CDR3 DNA reads TGTGCCACCAGCAGTACCGGGACAGGGAGCACAGATACGCAGTATTTT. Translating gives CATSSTGTGSTDTQYF.

The V call is TRBV30, the J call TRBJ1-5, with D unclear. The CDR3 is 13 amino acids. Trimming took off 4 bases at V and 4 bases at J, with 11 bases between the two ends. The germline CDR1 and CDR2 sequences are GTSNPN and SVGIG (reference sequence). The CDR3 spells CAWTSFGNQPQHF. CDR3 nucleotides: TGTGCCTGGACTTCCTTCGGGAATCAGCCCCAGCATTTT.

The V and J genes are TRBV7-2 and TRBJ2-5; 12 nucleotides line up with TRBD2. J was trimmed by 0 bases and V by 4 bases; bases with no gene match: 6. Looked up from germline, CDR1 is SGHTA and CDR2 is FQGNSA. This CDR3 spans 17 amino acids. The CDR3 DNA sequence: TGTGCCAGCAGCTCAGGACTAGCGGGGATAGACCAAGAGACCCAGTACTTC. Protein: CASSSGLAGIDQETQYF. Based on the CDR3 plus reference TRBV7-2 and TRBJ2-5, the full variable domain is GAGVSQSPSNKVTEKGKDVELRCDPISGHTALYWYRQSLGQGLEFLIYFQGNSAPDKSGLPSDRFSAERTGGSVSTLTIQRTQQEDSAVYLCASSSGLAGIDQETQYFGPGTRLLVL.

The rearrangement links TRBV7-3 to TRBJ1-1, with D perhaps matching TRBD1 (5 bases). CDR3 length equals 13 residues. Germline CDR1 and CDR2: SGHTA and FQGTGA. Trimming removed 6 bases at V and 1 base at J, with 9 bases between. Written as DNA, the CDR3 is TGTGCCAGCAGTGTTCAGGGGAACACTGAAGCTTTCTTT. Amino acids: CASSVQGNTEAFF.

V is TRBV2 and J is TRBJ2-7; D unresolved. Germline V gene sequence: CDR1 SNHLY, CDR2 FYNNEI. Deletions cut 0 bases from V and 3 bases from J, with 12 bases between. CDR3 length: 15 amino acids. In DNA form, the CDR3 reads TGTGCCAGCAGTGAAGCGCGGACCGACATCTACGAGCAGTACTTC. Amino acid sequence: CASSEARTDIYEQYF.

This chain links TRBV30 with TRBJ2-1, with 7 bases lining up with TRBD2. Trimming took 3 bases from V and 7 from J; bases not matched to a gene: 9. The CDR3 spans 14 residues. Germline V gives CDR1 GTSNPN, CDR2 SVGIG (reference sequence). Here the CDR3 DNA reads TGTGCCTGGAGGTCTAGCGGAGTCATGAATGAGCAGTTCTTC. Translated, it gives CAWRSSGVMNEQFF.

This clone was seen more than once but under ten times. This chain joins TRBV6-1 and TRBJ1-1, with a possible D match to TRBD1 (5 bases). Between the trimmed V and J ends, which lost 2 bases and 5 bases, there was a span of 6 bases. The CDR3 runs to 12 residues. Germline V gene lookup returns CDR1 MNHNS and CDR2 SASEGT. The CDR3 region has the DNA TGTGCCAGCAGTGAACAGGGTACTGAAGCTTTCTTT. It translates to CASSEQGTEAFF.

The V gene is TRBV27, the J gene TRBJ1-2; D unclear. The CDR3 runs 16 residues. Per germline, CDR1 MNHEY and CDR2 SMNVEV (reference sequence). With 0 bases removed from V and 3 bases from J, the gap between germline ends came to 14 bases. The CDR3 DNA reads TGTGCCAGCAGTTTATCGGCCGGAGGATTAGACTATGGCTACACCTTC. Amino acids: CASSLSAGGLDYGYTF.

The rearrangement joins TRBV7-2 to TRBJ2-3, with a weak D call TRBD1 (5 bases). Germline V gene lookup returns CDR1 SGHTA and CDR2 FQGNSA. V lost 7 bases and J 3 bases, leaving 11 bases between the germline ends. The CDR3 length is 13 residues. The CDR3 bases are TGTGCCAGCAACATAGACAGAACAGATACGCAGTATTTT. Its protein product is CASNIDRTDTQYF.

This clone was observed once. The chain joins TRBV4-2 to TRBJ2-3; the match to TRBD2 covers 7 bases. V lost 0 bases, J lost 1 base, and 13 bases stayed unmatched. Germline values: CDR1 LGHNA, CDR2 YNFKEQ. CDR3 length equals 19 residues. The chain's CDR3 is CASSQEEGAAGPGTDTQYF. CDR3 DNA: TGTGCCAGCAGCCAAGAAGAGGGTGCAGCGGGGCCTGGCACAGATACGCAGTATTTT.

This sequence joins TRBV7-9 and TRBJ2-1, with a possible D match to TRBD1 (6 bases). Germline V gene lookup returns CDR1 SEHNR and CDR2 FQNEAQ (reference sequence). CDR3 length equals 12 residues. The V end lost 6 bases, the J end lost 10 bases, and 13 bases lay between the germline ends. The CDR3 loop is CASRPQGPEQFF. The CDR3 nucleotides read TGTGCCAGCAGGCCACAGGGACCCGAGCAGTTCTTC.

V and J are TRBV6-1 and TRBJ1-4, with unresolved D. CDR1 and CDR2 (germline): MNHNS, SASEGT. V was trimmed by 6 bases and J by 8 bases, leaving 16 bases between them. The CDR3 extends over 14 amino acids. CDR3 DNA sequence: TGTGCCAGCAGCGACGCACTCCGAGGGGAAAAACTGTTTTTT. The encoded protein is CASSDALRGEKLFF.

This clone was seen only once. The chain joins TRBV18 to TRBJ1-3, with D perhaps matching TRBD1 (5 bases). Germline loops: CDR1 KGHSH, CDR2 LQKENI. V dropped 3 bases and J dropped 3 bases, with 15 bases sitting between them. CDR3 length: 16 amino acids. This chain's CDR3 is CASSPPRGSFGNTIYF. DNA for the CDR3: TGTGCCAGCTCACCTCCGAGGGGTTCTTTTGGAAACACCATATATTTT. Drawing the rest from reference TRBV18 and TRBJ1-3, the complete variable domain is NAGVMQNPRHLVRRRGQEARLRCSPMKGHSHVYWYRQLPEEGLKFMVYLQKENIIDESGMPKERFSAEFPKEGPSILRIQQVVRGDSAAYFCASSPPRGSFGNTIYFGEGSWLTVV.

The genes are TRBV6-5 and TRBJ1-1; D not resolved. The CDR3 consists of 15 residues. Looked up from germline, CDR1 is MNHEY and CDR2 is SVGAGI. Trimming stripped 0 bases from V and 4 bases from J, with 12 bases between. The chain's CDR3 is CASSYSEAIGTEAFF. CDR3 coding DNA: TGTGCCAGCAGTTACTCCGAGGCAATAGGCACTGAAGCTTTCTTT.